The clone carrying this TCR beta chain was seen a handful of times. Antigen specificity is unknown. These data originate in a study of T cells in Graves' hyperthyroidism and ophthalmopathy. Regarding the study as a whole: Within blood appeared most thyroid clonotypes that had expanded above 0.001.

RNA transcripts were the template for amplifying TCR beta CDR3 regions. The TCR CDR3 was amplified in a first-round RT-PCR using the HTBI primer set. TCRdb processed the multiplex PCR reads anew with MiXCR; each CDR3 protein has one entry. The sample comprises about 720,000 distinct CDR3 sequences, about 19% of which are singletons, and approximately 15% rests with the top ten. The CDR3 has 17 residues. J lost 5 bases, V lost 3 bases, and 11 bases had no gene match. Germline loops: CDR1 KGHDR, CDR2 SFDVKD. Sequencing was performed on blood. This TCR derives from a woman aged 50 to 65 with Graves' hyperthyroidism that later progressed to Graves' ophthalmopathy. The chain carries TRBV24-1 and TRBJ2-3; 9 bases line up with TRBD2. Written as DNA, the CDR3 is TGTGCCACCAGTGATCCCGGGGTAGCGGGGGCCCAAGATACGCAGTATTTT. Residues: CATSDPGVAGAQDTQYF.